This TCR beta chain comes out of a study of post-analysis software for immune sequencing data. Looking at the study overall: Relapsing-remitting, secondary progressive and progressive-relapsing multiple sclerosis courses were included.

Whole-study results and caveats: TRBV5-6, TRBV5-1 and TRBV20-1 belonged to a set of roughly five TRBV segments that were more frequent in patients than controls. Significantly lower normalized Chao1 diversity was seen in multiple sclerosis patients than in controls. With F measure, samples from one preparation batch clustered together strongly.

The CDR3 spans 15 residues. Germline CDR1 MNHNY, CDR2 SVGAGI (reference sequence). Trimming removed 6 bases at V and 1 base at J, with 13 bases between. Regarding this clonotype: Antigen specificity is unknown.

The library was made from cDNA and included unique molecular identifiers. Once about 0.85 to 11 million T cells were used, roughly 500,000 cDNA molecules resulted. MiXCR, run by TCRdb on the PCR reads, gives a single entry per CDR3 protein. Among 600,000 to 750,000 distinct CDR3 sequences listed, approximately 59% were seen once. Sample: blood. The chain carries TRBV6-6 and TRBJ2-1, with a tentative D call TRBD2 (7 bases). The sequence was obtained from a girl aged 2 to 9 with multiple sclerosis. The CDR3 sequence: CASRMGGASYNEQFF. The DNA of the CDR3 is TGTGCCAGCAGGATGGGGGGGGCGTCCTACAATGAGCAGTTCTTC.